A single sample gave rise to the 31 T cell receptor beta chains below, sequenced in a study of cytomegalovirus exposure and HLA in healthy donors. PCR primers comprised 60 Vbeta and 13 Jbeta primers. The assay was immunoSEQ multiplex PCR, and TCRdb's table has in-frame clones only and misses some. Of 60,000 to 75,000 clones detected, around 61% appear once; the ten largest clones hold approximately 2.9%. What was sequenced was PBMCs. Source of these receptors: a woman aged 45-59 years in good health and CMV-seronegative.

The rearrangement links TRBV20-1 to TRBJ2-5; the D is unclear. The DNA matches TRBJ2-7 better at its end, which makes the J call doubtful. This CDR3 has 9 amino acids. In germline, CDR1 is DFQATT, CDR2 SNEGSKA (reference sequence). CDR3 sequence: CSASYEQYF. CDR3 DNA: TGCAGTGCTTCCTACGAGCAGTACTTC.

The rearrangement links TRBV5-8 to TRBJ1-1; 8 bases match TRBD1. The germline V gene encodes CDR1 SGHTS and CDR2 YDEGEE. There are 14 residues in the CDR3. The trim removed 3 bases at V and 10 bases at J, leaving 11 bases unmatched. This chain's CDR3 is CASSSSQGARPAFF. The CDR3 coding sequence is TGTGCCAGCAGCTCCTCCCAGGGGGCGCGGCCAGCTTTCTTT.

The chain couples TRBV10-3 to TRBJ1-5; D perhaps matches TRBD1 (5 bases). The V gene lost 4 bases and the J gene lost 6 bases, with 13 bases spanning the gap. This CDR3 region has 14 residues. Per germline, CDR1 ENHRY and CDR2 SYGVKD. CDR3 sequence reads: CAISGWAGLQPQHF. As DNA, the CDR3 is TGTGCCATCAGTGGTTGGGCAGGGCTTCAGCCCCAGCATTTT.

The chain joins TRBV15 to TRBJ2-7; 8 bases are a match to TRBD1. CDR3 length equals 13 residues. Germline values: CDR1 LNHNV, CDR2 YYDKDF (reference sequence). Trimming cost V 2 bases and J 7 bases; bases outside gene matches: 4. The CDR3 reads CATSRQGAGEQYF. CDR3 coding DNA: TGTGCCACCAGCAGACAGGGGGCGGGAGAGCAGTACTTC.

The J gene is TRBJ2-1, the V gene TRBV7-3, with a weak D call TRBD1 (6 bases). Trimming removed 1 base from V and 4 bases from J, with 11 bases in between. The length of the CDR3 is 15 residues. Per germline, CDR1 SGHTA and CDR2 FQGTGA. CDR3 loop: CASSLRQGFYNEQFF. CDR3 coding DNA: TGTGCCAGCAGCTTAAGGCAGGGGTTTTACAATGAGCAGTTCTTC.

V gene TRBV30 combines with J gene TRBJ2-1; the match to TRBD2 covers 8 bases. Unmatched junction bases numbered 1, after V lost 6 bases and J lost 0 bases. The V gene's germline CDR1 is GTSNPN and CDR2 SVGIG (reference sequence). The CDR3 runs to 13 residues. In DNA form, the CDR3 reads TGTGCCTGTAGCGGGAACTCCTACAATGAGCAGTTCTTC. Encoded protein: CACSGNSYNEQFF.

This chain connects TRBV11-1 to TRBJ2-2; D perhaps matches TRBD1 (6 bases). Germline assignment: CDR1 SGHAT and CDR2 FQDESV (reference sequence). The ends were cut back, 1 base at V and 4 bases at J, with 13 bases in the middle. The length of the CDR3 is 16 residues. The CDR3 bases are TGTGCCAGCAGCTTAGGGGCAGGGGTAGGCACCGGGGAGCTGTTTTTT. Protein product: CASSLGAGVGTGELFF. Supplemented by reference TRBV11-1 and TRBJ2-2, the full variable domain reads EAEVAQSPRYKITEKSQAVAFWCDPISGHATLYWYRQILGQGPELLVQFQDESVVDDSQLPKDRFSAERLKGVDSTLKIQPAELGDSAMYLCASSLGAGVGTGELFFGEGSRLTVL.

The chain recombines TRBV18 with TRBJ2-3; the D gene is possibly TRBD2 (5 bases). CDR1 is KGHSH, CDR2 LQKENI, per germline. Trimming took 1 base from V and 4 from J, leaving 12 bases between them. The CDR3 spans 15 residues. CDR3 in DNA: TGTGCCAGCTCACCACAAGGGAGTGGGGCAGATACGCAGTATTTT. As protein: CASSPQGSGADTQYF.

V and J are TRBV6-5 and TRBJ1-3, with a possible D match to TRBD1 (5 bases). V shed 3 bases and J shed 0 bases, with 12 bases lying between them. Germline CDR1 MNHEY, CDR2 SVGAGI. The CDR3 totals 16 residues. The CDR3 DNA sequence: TGTGCCAGCAGTTATTCCCAGGGCCCCTCTGGAAACACCATATATTTT. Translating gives CASSYSQGPSGNTIYF.

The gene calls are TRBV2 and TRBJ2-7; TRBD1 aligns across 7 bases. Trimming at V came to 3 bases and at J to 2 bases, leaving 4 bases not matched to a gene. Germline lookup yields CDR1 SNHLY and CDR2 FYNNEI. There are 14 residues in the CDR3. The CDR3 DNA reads TGTGCCAGCAGTGAGGAGACAGGGCCCTACGAGCAGTACTTC. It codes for CASSEETGPYEQYF.

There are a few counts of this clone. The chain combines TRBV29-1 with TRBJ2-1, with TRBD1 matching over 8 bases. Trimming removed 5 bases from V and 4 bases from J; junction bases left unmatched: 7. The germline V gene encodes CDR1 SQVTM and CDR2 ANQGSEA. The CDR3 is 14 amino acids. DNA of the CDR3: TGCAGCGTTCAGGCCGGACAGGGATACAATGAGCAGTTCTTC. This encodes CSVQAGQGYNEQFF.

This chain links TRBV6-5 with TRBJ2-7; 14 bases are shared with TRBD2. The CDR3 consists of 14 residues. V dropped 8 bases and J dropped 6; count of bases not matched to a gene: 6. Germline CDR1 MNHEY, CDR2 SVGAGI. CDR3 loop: CASQPGLAGVEQYF. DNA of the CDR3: TGTGCCAGCCAACCGGGACTAGCGGGAGTCGAGCAGTACTTC.

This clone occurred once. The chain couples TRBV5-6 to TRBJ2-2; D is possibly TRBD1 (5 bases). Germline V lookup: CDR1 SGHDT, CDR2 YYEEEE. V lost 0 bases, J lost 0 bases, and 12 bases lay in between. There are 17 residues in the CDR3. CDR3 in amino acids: CASSLEWTLANTGELFF. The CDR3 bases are TGTGCCAGCAGCTTGGAGTGGACACTCGCGAACACCGGGGAGCTGTTTTTT.

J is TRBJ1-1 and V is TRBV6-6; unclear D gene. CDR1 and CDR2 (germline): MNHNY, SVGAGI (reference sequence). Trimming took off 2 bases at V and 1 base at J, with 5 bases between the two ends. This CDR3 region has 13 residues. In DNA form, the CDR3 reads TGTGCCAGCAGTTACGGCAGGAACACTGAAGCTTTCTTT. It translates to CASSYGRNTEAFF.

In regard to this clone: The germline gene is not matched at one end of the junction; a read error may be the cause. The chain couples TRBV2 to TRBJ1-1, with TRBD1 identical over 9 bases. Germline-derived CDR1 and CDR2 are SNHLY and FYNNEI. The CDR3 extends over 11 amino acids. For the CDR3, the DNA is TGTGCCAGCAGTGGCGCCGGGACAGGGTCCTTT. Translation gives CASSGAGTGSF. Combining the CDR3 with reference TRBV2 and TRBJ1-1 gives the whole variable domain EPEVTQTPSHQVTQMGQEVILRCVPISNHLYFYWYRQILGQKVEFLVSFYNNEISEKSEIFDDQFSVERPDGSNFTLKIRSTKLEDSAMYFCASSGAGTGSFGQGTRLTVV.

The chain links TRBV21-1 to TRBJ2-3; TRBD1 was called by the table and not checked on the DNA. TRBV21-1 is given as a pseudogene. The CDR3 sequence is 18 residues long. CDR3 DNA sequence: TGTGCCAGCAGCAAAGCACCCGGGACAGGGGGTGGGACAGATACGCAGTATTTT. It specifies CASSKAPGTGGGTDTQYF.

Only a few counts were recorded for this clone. The CDR3 DNA reads TGCGCCAGCAGACCATTTGCGTCTGGGAGCCATGGCTACACCTTC. Protein: CASRPFASGSHGYTF. This chain uses TRBV4-3 with TRBJ1-2; no definite D call. CDR3 length: 15 amino acids. V lost 6 bases to trimming and J lost 6 bases, with 20 bases between them. Germline CDR1 LGHNA, CDR2 YSLEER.

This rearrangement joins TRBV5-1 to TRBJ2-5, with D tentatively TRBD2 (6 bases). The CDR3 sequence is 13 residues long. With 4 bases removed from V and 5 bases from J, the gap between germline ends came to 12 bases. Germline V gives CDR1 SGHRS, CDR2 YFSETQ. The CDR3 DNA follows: TGCGCCAGCAGCGCCTTTGGGGGGGAGACCCAGTACTTC. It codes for CASSAFGGETQYF.

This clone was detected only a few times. The CDR3 region has the DNA TGTGCCAGCAGCTTCCAGCGGGAATCCTACGAGCAGTACTTC. Translation: CASSFQRESYEQYF. V gene TRBV7-2 combines with J gene TRBJ2-7; TRBD2 agrees at 7 bases. Germline CDR1 and CDR2: SGHTA and FQGNSA. The CDR3 covers 14 residues. V lost 3 bases to trimming and J lost 1 base; unmatched junction nucleotides: 3.

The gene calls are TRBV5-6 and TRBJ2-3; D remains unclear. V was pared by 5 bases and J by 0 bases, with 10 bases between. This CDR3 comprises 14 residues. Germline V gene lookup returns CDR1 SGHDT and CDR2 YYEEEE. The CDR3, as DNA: TGTGCCAGCAGTCCCCTTCCTAGCACAGATACGCAGTATTTT. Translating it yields CASSPLPSTDTQYF.

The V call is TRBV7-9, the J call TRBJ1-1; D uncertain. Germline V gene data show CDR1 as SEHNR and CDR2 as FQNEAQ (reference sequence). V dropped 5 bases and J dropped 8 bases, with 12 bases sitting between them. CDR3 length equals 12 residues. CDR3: CASSPDSVEAFF. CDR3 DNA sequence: TGTGCCAGCAGCCCGGACTCCGTAGAAGCTTTCTTT. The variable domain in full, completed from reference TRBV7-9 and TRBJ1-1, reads DTGVSQNPRHKITKRGQNVTFRCDPISEHNRLYWYRQTLGQGPEFLTYFQNEAQLEKSRLLSDRFSAERPKGSFSTLEIQRTEQGDSAMYLCASSPDSVEAFFGQGTRLTVV.

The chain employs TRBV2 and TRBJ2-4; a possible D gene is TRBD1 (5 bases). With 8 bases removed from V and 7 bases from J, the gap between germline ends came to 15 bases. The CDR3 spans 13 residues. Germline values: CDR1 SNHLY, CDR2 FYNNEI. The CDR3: CASVGQGSNIQYF. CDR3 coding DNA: TGTGCCAGCGTGGGGCAGGGAAGTAACATTCAGTACTTC.

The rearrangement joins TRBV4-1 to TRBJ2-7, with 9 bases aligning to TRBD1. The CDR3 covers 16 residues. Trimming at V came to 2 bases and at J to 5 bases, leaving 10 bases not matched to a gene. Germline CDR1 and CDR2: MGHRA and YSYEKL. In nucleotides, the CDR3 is TGCGCCAGCAGCCAAAACCGGGACAGGGTCCTGGACGAGCAGTACTTC. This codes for CASSQNRDRVLDEQYF.

The CDR3 DNA follows: TGTGCCAGCAGCCCCCATGGGGGAGGGATGAACACTGAAGCTTTCTTT. Amino acid sequence: CASSPHGGGMNTEAFF. The gene calls are TRBV9 and TRBJ1-1; the D gene is possibly TRBD1 (5 bases). Germline loops: CDR1 SGDLS, CDR2 YYNGEE. Trimming removed 4 bases at V and 0 bases at J, with 16 bases between. The CDR3 has 16 amino acids.

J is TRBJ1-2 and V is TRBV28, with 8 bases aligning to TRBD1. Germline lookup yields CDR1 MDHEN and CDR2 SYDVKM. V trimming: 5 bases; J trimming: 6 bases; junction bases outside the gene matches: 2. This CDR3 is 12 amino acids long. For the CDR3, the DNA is TGTGCCAGCAGTGGACAGGGCAATGGCTACACCTTC. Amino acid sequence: CASSGQGNGYTF.

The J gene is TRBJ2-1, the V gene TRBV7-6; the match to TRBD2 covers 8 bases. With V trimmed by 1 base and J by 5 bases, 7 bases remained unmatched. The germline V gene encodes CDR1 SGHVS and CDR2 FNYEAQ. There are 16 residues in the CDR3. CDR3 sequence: CASSLVSGSSHNEQFF. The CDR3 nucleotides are TGTGCCAGCAGCTTAGTAAGCGGGAGTTCCCACAATGAGCAGTTCTTC.

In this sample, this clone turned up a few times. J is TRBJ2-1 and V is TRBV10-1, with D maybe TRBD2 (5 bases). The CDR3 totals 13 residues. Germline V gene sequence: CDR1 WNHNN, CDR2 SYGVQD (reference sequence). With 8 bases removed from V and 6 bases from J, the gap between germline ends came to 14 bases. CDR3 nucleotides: TGCGCCAGCGCACGAGGGTCCGGCAATGAGCAGTTCTTC. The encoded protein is CASARGSGNEQFF.

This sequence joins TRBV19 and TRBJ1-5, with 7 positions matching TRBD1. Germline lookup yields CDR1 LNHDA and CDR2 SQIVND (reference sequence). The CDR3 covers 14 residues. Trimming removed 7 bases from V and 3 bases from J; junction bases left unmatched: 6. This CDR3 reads CASTGTDYNQPQHF. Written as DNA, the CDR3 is TGTGCCAGTACGGGGACAGATTACAATCAGCCCCAGCATTTT.

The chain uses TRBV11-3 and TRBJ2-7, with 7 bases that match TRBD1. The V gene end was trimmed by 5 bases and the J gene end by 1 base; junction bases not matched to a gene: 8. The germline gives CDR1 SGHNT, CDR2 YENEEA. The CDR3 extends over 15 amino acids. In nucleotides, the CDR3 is TGTGCCAGCAGCCCCGAACCGGACAGGTCCTACGAGCAGTACTTC. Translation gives CASSPEPDRSYEQYF.

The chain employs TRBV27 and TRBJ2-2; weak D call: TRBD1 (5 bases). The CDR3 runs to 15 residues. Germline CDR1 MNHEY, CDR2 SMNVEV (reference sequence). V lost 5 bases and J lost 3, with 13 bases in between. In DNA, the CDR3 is TGTGCCAGCAGTGCTTCAGGGTTTTACACCGGGGAGCTGTTTTTT. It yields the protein CASSASGFYTGELFF.

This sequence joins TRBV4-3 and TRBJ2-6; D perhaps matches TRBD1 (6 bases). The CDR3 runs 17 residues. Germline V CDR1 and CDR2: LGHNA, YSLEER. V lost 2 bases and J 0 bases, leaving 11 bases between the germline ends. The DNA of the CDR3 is TGCGCCAGCAGCCAACGGGACATCGACTCTGGGGCCAACGTCCTGACTTTC. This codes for CASSQRDIDSGANVLTF.